This TCR beta chain was found in a study of T-cell reconstitution after alpha-beta-depleted transplantation in children. Construction of the TCRbeta library involved unique molecular identifiers. Via MiXCR, TCRdb re-called the PCR reads, giving one row per CDR3 protein. In the table there are 300,000 or so distinct CDR3 sequences, approximately 9.6% of which are singletons. This CDR3 has 13 amino acids. Germline V gives CDR1 SQVTM, CDR2 ANQGSEA. V was shortened by 6 bases and J by 11 bases, with 21 bases between the two germline ends. The receptor was derived from a human donor who donated a stem cell graft to a child with SCID. The chain links TRBV29-1 to TRBJ2-3; D remains ambiguous. This specimen was PBMCs from the stem cell graft donor, taken from the stem cell graft. CDR3 in amino acids: CSVTDPPVMVQYF. The DNA of the CDR3 is TGCAGCGTAACGGACCCTCCCGTGATGGTGCAGTATTTT.